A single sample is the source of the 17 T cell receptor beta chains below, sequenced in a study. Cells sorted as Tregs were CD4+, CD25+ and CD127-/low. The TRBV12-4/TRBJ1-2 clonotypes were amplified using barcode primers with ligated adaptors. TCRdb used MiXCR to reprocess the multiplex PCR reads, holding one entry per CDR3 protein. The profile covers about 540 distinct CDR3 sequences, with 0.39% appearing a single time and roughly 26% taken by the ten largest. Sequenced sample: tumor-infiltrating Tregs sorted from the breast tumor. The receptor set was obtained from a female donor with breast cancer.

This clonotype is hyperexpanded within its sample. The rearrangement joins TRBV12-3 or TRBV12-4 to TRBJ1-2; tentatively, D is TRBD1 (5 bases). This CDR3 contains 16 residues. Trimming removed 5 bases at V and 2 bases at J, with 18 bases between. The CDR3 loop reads CASSNGVEGRNYGYTF. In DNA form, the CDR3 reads TGTGCCAGCAGTAATGGAGTTGAGGGACGGAACTATGGCTACACCTTC.

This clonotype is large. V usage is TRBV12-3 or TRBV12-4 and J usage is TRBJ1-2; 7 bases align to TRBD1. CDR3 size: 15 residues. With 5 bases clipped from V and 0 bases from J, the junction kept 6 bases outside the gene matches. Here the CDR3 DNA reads TGTGCCAGCAGTCTAGGGGACAGAGCTAACTATGGCTACACCTTC. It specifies CASSLGDRANYGYTF.

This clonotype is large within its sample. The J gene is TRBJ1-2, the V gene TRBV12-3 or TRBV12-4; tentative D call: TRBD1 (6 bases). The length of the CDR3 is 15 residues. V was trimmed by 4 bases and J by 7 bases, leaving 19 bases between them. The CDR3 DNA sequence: TGTGCCAGCAGTTGGGACACCGGGACCTCGAGTGGCTACACCTTC. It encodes CASSWDTGTSSGYTF.

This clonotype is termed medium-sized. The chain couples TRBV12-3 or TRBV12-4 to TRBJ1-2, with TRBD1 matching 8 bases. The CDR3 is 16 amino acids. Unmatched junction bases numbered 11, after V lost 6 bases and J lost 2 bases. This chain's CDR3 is CASRPLGQGINYGYTF. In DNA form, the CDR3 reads TGTGCCAGCAGACCTCTAGGACAGGGCATAAACTATGGCTACACCTTC.

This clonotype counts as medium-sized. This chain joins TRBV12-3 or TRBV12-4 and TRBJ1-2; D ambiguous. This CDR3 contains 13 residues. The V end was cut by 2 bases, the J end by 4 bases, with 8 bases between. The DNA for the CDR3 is TGTGCCAGCAGTTTACGGAGCGGCTATGGCTACACCTTC. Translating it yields CASSLRSGYGYTF.

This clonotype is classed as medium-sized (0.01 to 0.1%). The CDR3 sequence is CASSNNYGYTF. In nucleotides, the CDR3 is TGTGCCAGCAGTAATAACTATGGCTACACCTTC. The chain recombines TRBV12-3 or TRBV12-4 with TRBJ1-2; D call uncertain. CDR3 length equals 11 residues. Trimming pared 5 bases from V and 1 base from J, leaving 2 bases between.

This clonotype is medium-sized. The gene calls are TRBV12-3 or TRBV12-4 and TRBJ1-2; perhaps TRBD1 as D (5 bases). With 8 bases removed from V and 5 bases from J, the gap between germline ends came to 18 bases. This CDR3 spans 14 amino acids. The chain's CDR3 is CASLQGIRIYGYTF. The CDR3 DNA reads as TGTGCCAGCCTTCAGGGAATTAGAATATATGGCTACACCTTC.

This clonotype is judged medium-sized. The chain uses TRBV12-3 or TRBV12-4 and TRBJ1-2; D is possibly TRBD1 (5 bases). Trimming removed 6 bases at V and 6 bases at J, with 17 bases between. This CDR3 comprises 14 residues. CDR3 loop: CASRTRGEDDGYTF. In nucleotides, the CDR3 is TGTGCCAGCAGGACTAGAGGGGAGGATGATGGCTACACCTTC.

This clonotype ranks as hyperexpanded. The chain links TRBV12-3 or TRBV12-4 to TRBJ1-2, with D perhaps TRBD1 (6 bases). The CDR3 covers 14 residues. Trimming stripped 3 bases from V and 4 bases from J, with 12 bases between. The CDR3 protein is CASSFQGQPYGYTF. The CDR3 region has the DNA TGTGCCAGCAGTTTTCAGGGGCAACCCTATGGCTACACCTTC.

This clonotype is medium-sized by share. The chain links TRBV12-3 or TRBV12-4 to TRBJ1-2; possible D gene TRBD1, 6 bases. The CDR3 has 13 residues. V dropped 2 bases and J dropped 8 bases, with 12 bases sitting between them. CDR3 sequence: CASSLQGFGGYTF. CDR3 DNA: TGTGCCAGCAGTTTACAGGGGTTTGGCGGCTACACCTTC.

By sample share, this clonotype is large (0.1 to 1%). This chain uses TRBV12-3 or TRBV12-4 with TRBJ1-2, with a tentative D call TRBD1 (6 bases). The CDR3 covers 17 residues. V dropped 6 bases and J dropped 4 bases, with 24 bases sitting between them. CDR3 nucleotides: TGTGCCAGCAGCCTCTCCGGCAGGGGTCGCAACAGCTATGGCTACACCTTC. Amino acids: CASSLSGRGRNSYGYTF.

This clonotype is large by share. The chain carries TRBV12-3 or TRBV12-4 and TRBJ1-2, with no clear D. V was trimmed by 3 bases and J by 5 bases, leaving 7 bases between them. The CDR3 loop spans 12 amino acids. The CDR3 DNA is TGTGCCAGCAGTTTGGAAGCTTATGGCTACACCTTC. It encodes CASSLEAYGYTF.

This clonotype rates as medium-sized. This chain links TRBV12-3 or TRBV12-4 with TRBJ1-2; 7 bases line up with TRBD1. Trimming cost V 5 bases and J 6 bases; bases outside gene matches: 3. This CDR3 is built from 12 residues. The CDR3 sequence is CASSDRAHGYTF. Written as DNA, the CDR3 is TGTGCCAGCAGTGACAGGGCCCATGGCTACACCTTC.

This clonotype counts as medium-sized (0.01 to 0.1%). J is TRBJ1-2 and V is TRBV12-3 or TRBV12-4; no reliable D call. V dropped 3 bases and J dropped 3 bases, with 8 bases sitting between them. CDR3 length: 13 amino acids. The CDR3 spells CASSLQRDYGYTF. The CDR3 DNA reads TGTGCCAGCAGTTTGCAAAGAGACTATGGCTACACCTTC.

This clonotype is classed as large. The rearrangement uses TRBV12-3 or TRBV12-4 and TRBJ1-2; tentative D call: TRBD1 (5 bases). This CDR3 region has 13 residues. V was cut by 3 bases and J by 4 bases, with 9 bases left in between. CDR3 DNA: TGTGCCAGCAGTTTGGGACTCCCCTATGGCTACACCTTC. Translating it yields CASSLGLPYGYTF.

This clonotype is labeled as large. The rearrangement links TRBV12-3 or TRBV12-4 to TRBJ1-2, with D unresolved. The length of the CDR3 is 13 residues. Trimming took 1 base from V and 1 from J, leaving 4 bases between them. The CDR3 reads CASSLGNNYGYTF. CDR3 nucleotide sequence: TGTGCCAGCAGTTTAGGCAATAACTATGGCTACACCTTC.

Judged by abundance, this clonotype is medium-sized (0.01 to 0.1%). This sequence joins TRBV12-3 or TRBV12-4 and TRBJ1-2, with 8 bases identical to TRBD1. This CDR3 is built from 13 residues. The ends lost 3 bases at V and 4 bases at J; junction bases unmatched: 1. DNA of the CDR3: TGTGCCAGCAGTTTGGGACAGGTCTATGGCTACACCTTC. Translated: CASSLGQVYGYTF.